This T cell receptor (beta chain) was found in a study of identical twins. Study conclusions and caveats: The conclusions drew on cross-sectional statistical analysis instead of tracking the same donors.

Healthy Caucasian donors formed the entire cohort. The cDNA had a unique molecular identifier and a template-switch universal primer site. TCRdb fed the 5' RACE reads into MiXCR, producing one record per CDR3 protein. The table lists approximately 530,000 distinct CDR3 sequences, approximately 20% of them singletons. The sample holds many counts of this clonotype. Its antigen remains unknown. These data also formed part of another study, on yellow fever vaccine responses in identical twins.

Sequenced input: CD4+ T cells sorted from blood. The sequence derives from a woman aged 18-35 years in good health.

CDR3 sequence (DNA): TGTGCCAGCAGTTTATCACAGGGTTCGGATACGCAGTATTTT. This sequence encodes CASSLSQGSDTQYF. The chain is built from TRBV7-3 and TRBJ2-3; TRBD1 might be the D (6 bases). Germline V gives CDR1 SGHTA, CDR2 FQGTGA. Trimming left V 6 bases short and J 6 bases short, with 16 bases between. The CDR3 spans 14 residues.